A single T cell receptor beta chain is shown here with its context. The antigen it recognizes is unknown. Per-nucleotide qualities are absent, and no much larger clonotype sits a single base away. Collaborating institutions collected whole blood in K2EDTA tubes following their own protocols. Collaborator samples were shipped for TCRbeta analysis as frozen whole blood, isolated PBMCs, or DNA extracted from either sample type. This sample stems from a study of blood T cell repertoires in COVID-19 (dated by TCRdb to the early 2020s). Context from the whole study: The collaborator samples originated in the United States, Italy and Spain and spanned the acute and convalescent phases of COVID-19. Subjects who had been exposed to COVID-19, were actively infected with it, or had recovered from it provided the deeply sampled blood TCRbeta repertoires that made up the dataset. Where HLA class I and class II types were available, the types were taken from metadata supplied by the sample provider, not from assay-based typing. The material from the prospective study consisted of cDNA or gDNA derived from T cells, B-cell-depleted T cells, or PBMCs. Samples came from the ongoing ImmuneRACE study (first 160 participants) plus 1,254 subjects from 6 global collaborators. The repertoires were released in a freely available public database meant as a resource for research on the immune response to SARS-CoV-2. Nearly every sample came with metadata listing a de-identified subject ID, COVID-19 status, age in years and sex. Here is what the overall study found, with its caveats: How much clinical and demographic metadata was included differed by source and by participant, and the metadata was provided uncurated.

TCRbeta CDR3 regions were amplified from genomic DNA using the immunoSEQ Assay, a bias-controlled multiplex PCR. The authors processed their data as follows. The number of nucleated cells in each sample was estimated by amplification of reference gene primers within the assay. Sequence reads were collapsed and filtered to measure the absolute abundance of every unique TCRbeta CDR3 rearrangement. Productive Simpson clonality was computed per sample as the square root of Simpson's diversity index over productive rearrangements. As stored in TCRdb, this immuneACCESS dataset retains in-frame rearrangements with V and J assigned. A fraction of the clones does not appear; measured against another copy, unresolved V genes explain less than half of the discrepancy, and the remainder lacks a known reason. That table furnishes V, J and clone size, whereas the DNA furnished D and trimming. Recorded for this sample are fewer than 250,000 clones; 86% of them occurred a single time. The ten largest clones add up to 2% to 2.5% of the sample.

Sequences were obtained from peripheral blood. The source is a woman between 50 and 59 years old with acute or convalescent COVID-19.

The nucleotides read TGTGCCAGCAGCGGCAGGGGGAAAGGCTACACCTTC. The translation is CASSGRGKGYTF. The rearrangement joined TRBV7-2 to TRBJ1-2; TRBD1 fits 7 bases in the junction. At the junction V is shortened by 5 bases and J by 8 bases; bases outside the gene matches: 5. The CDR3 goes from the cysteine to the phenylalanine over 12 residues. Only CDR3 DNA is held: 36 bases, read in frame from base 1. CDR1 SGHTA and CDR2 FQGNSA were looked up in the germline V gene.